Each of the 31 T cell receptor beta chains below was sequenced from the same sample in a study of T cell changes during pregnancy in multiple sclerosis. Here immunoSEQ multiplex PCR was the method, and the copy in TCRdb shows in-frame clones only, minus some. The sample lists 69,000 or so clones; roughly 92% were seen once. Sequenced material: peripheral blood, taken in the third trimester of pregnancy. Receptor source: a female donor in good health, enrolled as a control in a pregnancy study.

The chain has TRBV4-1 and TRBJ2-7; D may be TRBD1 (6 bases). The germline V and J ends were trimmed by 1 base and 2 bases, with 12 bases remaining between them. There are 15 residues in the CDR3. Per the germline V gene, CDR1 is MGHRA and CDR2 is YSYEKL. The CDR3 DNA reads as TGCGCCAGCAGCCAAGGGACAGCCGCTACCTACGAGCAGTACTTC. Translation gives CASSQGTAATYEQYF.

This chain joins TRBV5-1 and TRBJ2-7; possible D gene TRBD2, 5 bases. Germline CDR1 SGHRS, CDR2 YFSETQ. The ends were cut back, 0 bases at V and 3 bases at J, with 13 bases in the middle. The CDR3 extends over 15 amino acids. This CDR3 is CASSLGQPGGYEQYF. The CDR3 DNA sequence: TGCGCCAGCAGCTTGGGACAACCAGGAGGCTACGAGCAGTACTTC.

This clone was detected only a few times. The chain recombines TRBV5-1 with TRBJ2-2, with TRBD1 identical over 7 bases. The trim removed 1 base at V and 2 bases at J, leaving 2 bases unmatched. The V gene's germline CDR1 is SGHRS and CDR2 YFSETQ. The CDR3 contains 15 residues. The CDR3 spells CASSLTGANTGELFF. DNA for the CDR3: TGCGCCAGCAGCTTGACAGGGGCCAACACCGGGGAGCTGTTTTTT.

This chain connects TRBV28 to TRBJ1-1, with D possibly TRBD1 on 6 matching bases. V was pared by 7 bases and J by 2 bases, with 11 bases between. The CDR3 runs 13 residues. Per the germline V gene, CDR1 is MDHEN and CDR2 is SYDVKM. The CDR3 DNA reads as TGTGCCAGCACTGGACAGAAAAACACTGAAGCTTTCTTT. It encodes CASTGQKNTEAFF. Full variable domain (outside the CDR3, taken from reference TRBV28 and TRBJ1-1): DVKVTQSSRYLVKRTGEKVFLECVQDMDHENMFWYRQDPGLGLRLIYFSYDVKMKEKGDIPEGYSVSREKKERFSLILESASTNQTSMYLCASTGQKNTEAFFGQGTRLTVV.

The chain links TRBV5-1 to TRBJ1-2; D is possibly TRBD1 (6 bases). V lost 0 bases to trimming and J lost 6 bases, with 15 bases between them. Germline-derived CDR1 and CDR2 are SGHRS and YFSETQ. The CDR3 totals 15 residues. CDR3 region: CASSLAAGGRDGYTF. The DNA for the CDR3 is TGCGCCAGCAGCTTGGCCGCGGGGGGCCGGGATGGCTACACCTTC.

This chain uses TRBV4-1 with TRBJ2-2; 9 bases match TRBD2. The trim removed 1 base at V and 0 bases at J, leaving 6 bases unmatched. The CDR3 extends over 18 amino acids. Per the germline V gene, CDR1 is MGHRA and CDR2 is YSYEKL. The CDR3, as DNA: TGCGCCAGCAGCCAAGCCCAGCGGGGGGCCTCGAACACCGGGGAGCTGTTTTTT. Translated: CASSQAQRGASNTGELFF.

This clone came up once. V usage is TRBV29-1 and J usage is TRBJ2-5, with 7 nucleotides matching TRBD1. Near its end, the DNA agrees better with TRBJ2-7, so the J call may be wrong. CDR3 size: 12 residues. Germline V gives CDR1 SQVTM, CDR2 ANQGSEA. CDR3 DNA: TGCAGCATAAGACAGGGCAACTACGAGCAGTACTTC. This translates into CSIRQGNYEQYF.

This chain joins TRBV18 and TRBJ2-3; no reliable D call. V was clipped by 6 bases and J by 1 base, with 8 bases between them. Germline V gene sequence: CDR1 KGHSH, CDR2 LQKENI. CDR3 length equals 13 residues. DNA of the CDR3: TGTGCCAGCTCCCCTACGGGCACAGATACGCAGTATTTT. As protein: CASSPTGTDTQYF.

CDR3 amino acids: CASSLGTSGILYEQYF. CDR3 DNA: TGTGCCAGCAGCTTAGGGACTAGCGGGATTCTATACGAGCAGTACTTC. The V call is TRBV11-2, the J call TRBJ2-7; 12 nucleotides align to TRBD2. Losses at the gene ends were 1 base for V and 4 bases for J; bases not matched to a gene: 5. The length of the CDR3 is 16 residues. Germline V gives CDR1 SGHAT, CDR2 FQNNGV.

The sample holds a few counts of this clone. CDR3 protein: CATAGSNYGYTF. The CDR3 DNA follows: TGTGCCACCGCGGGCTCTAACTATGGCTACACCTTC. The chain is built from TRBV7-9 and TRBJ1-2; D is unresolved. CDR1 SEHNR and CDR2 FQNEAQ come from the germline V gene (reference sequence). V was cut by 10 bases and J by 0 bases, with 9 bases left in between. The CDR3 covers 12 residues.

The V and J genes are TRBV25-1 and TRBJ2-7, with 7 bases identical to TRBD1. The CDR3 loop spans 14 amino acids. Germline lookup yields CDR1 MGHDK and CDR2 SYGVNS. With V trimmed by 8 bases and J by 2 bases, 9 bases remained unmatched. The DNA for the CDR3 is TGTGCCAGCTCACGGACAGGTGCCCCCTACGAGCAGTACTTC. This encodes CASSRTGAPYEQYF.

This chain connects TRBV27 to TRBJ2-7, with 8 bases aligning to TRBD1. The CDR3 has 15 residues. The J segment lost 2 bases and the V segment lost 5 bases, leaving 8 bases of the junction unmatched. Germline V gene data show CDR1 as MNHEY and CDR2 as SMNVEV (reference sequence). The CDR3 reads CASSRDRLAPYEQYF. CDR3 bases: TGTGCCAGCAGTAGGGACAGGTTAGCTCCCTACGAGCAGTACTTC.

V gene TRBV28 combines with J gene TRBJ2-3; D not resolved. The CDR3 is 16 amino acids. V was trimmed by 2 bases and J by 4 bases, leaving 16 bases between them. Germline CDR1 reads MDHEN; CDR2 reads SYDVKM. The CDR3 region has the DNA TGTGCCAGCAGTTTACCCAATGTGGTAGCTGCAGATACGCAGTATTTT. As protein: CASSLPNVVAADTQYF.

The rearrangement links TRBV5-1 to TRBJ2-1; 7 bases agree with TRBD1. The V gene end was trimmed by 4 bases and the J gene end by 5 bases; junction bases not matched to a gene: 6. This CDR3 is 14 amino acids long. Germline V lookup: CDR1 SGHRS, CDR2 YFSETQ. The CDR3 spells CASSPVGTDNEQFF. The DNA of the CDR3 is TGCGCCAGCAGCCCGGTGGGGACAGACAATGAGCAGTTCTTC.

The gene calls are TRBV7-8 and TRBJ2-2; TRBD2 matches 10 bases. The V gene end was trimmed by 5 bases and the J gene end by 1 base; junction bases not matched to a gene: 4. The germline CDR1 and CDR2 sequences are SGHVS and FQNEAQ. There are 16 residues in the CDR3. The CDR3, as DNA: TGTGCCAGCAGCCCCTTAGCGGGAGGGAACACCGGGGAGCTGTTTTTT. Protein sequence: CASSPLAGGNTGELFF.

CDR3 in amino acids: CASSWVSGGQDEQFF. For the CDR3, the DNA is TGTGCCAGCAGTTGGGTGTCGGGGGGGCAAGATGAGCAGTTCTTC. The chain links TRBV6-4 to TRBJ2-1, with 8 bases matching TRBD2. This CDR3 has 15 amino acids. CDR1 is MRHNA and CDR2 is SNTAGT in the germline V gene. V lost 5 bases and J lost 8; bases outside the gene matches: 11.

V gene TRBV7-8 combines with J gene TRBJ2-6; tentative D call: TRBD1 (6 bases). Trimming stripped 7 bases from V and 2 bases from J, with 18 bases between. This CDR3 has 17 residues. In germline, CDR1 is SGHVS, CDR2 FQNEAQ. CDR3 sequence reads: CASTRTVTHTGANVLTF. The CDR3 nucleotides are TGTGCCAGCACCCGGACAGTGACCCACACTGGGGCCAACGTCCTGACTTTC.

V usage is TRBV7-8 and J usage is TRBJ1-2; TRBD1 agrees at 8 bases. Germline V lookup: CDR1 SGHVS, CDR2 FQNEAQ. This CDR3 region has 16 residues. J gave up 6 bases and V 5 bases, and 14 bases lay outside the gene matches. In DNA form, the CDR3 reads TGTGCCAGCAGCCCCGGGCAGGGGGCTTTTTCGGATGGCTACACCTTC. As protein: CASSPGQGAFSDGYTF.

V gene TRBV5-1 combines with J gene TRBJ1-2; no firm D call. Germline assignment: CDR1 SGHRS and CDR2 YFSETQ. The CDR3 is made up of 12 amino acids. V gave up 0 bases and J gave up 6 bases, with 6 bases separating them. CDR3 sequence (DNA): TGCGCCAGCAGCTTGGCCGGAGATGGCTACACCTTC. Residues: CASSLAGDGYTF.

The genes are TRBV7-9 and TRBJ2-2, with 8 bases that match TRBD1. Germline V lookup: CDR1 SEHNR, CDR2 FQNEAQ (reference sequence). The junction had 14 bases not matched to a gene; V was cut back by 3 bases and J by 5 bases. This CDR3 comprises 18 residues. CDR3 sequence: CASSLSPQGAVKTGELFF. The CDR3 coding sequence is TGTGCCAGCAGCTTGTCCCCCCAGGGGGCGGTAAAGACCGGGGAGCTGTTTTTT.

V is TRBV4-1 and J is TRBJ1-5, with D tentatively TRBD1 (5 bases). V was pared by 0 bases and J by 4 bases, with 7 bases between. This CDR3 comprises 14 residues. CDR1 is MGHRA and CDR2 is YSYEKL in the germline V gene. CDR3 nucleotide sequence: TGCGCCAGCAGCCAAGAAGGGGTGAATCAGCCCCAGCATTTT. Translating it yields CASSQEGVNQPQHF.

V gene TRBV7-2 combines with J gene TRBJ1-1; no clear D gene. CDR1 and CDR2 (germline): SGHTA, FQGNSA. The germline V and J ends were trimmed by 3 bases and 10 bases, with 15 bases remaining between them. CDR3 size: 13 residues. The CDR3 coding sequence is TGTGCCAGCAGCTTCGTGACGGGAAAGGGAGCTTTCTTT. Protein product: CASSFVTGKGAFF. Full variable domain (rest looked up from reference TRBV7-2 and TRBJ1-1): GAGVSQSPSNKVTEKGKDVELRCDPISGHTALYWYRQSLGQGLEFLIYFQGNSAPDKSGLPSDRFSAERTGGSVSTLTIQRTQQEDSAVYLCASSFVTGKGAFFGQGTRLTVV.

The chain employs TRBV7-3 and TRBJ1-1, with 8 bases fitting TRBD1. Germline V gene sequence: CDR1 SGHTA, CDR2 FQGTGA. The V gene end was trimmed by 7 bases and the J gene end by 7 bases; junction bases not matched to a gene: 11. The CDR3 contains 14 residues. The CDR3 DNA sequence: TGTGCCAGCACCTTGTCGACAGGGGCGGTTGAAGCTTTCTTT. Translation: CASTLSTGAVEAFF. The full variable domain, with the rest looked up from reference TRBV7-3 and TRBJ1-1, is GAGVSQTPSNKVTEKGKYVELRCDPISGHTALYWYRQSLGQGPEFLIYFQGTGAADDSGLPNDRFFAVRPEGSVSTLKIQRTERGDSAVYLCASTLSTGAVEAFFGQGTRLTVV.

Here the CDR3 DNA reads TGTGCCAGCAGTAGTCAGTTAAGCTCCTACGAGCAGTACTTC. The encoded protein is CASSSQLSSYEQYF. The chain has TRBV2 and TRBJ2-7; D call uncertain. Trimming removed 5 bases from V and 0 bases from J, with 11 bases in between. Germline CDR1 is SNHLY and CDR2 is FYNNEI. There are 14 residues in the CDR3.

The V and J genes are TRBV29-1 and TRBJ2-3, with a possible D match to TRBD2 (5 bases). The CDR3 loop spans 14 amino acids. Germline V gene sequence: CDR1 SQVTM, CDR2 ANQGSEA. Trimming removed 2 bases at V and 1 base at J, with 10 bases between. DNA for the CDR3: TGCAGCGTTGAAACGGGATGGGGCACAGATACGCAGTATTTT. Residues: CSVETGWGTDTQYF.

The CDR3 here is CASSERVRGTGTSRETQYF. The CDR3 DNA is TGTGCCAGCAGTGAAAGGGTTCGGGGTACCGGGACTAGCAGGGAGACCCAGTACTTC. V is TRBV6-1 and J is TRBJ2-5; TRBD2 matches 9 bases. V was clipped by 2 bases and J by 5 bases; unmatched bases: 18. Germline CDR1 reads MNHNS; CDR2 reads SASEGT. The CDR3 is 19 amino acids.

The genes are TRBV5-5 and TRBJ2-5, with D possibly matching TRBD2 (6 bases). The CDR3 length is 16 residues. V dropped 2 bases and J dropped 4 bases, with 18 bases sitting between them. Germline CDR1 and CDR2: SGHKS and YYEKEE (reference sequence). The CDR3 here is CASSFPGTPGGETQYF. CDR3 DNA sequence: TGTGCCAGCAGCTTCCCAGGGACCCCCGGGGGAGAGACCCAGTACTTC.

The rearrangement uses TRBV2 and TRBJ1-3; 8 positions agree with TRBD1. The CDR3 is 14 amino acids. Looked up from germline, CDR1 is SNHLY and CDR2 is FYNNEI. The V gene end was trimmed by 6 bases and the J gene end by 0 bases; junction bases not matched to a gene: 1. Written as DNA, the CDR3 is TGTGCCAGCAGGACAGGGGCCTCTGGAAACACCATATATTTT. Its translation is CASRTGASGNTIYF.

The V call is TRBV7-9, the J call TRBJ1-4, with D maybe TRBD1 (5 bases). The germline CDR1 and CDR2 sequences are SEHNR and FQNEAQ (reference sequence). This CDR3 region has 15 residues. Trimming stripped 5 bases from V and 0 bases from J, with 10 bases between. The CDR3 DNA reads TGTGCCAGCAGCAGATGGACATCAACTAATGAAAAACTGTTTTTT. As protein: CASSRWTSTNEKLFF.

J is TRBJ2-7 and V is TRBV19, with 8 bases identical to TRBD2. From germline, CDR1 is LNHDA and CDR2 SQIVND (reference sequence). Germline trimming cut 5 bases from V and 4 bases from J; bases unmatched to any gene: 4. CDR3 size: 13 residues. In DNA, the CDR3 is TGTGCCAGTAGTCAGTCTAGCGGGTACGAGCAGTACTTC. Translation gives CASSQSSGYEQYF. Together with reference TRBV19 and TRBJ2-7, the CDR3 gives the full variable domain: DGGITQSPKYLFRKEGQNVTLSCEQNLNHDAMYWYRQDPGQGLRLIYYSQIVNDFQKGDIAEGYSVSREKKESFPLTVTSAQKNPTAFYLCASSQSSGYEQYFGPGTRLTVT.

In DNA form, the CDR3 reads TGTGCCAGTAGTATTAGTCTTCGGACAGCGAAAGTCTATGGCTACACCTTC. The encoded protein is CASSISLRTAKVYGYTF. This chain connects TRBV19 to TRBJ1-2, with D possibly matching TRBD1 (6 bases). Trimming stripped 3 bases from V and 4 bases from J, with 21 bases between. Germline-derived CDR1 and CDR2 are LNHDA and SQIVND (reference sequence). The CDR3 spans 17 residues.